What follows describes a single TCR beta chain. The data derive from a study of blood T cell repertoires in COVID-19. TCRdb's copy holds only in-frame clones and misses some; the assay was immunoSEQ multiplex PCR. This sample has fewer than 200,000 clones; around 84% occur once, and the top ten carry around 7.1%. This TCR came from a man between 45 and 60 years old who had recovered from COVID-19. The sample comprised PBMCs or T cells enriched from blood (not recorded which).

CDR3 sequence: CASSQRTGGDLDTQYF. The CDR3, as DNA: TGTGCCAGCAGCCAAAGAACGGGGGGTGACTTGGATACGCAGTATTTT. The chain combines TRBV3-1 (or the pseudogene TRBV3-2) with TRBJ2-3; 7 positions match TRBD2. The CDR3 runs to 16 residues. CDR1 is LGHDT, CDR2 YNNKEL, per germline (reference sequence). With 2 bases clipped from V and 6 bases from J, the junction kept 11 bases outside the gene matches.